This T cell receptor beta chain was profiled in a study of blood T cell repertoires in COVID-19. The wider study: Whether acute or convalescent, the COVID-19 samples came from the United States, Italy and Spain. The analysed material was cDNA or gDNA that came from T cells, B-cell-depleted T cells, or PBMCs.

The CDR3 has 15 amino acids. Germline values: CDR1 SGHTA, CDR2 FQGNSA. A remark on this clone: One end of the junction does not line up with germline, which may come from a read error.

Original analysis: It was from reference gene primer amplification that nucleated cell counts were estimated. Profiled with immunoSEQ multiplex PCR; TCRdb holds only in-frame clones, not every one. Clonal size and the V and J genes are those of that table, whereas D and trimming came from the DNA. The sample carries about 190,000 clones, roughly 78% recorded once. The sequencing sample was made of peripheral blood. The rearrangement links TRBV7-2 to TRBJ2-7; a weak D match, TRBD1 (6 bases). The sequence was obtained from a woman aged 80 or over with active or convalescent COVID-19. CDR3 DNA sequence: TGTGCCAGCAGCTTAGAGGTTGGGTGGGCAGGGGAAATCGACTTC. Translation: CASSLEVGWAGEIDF.